What follows is one TCR beta chain and its context. What it binds is not known. With the Oncomine TCR Beta short-read assay, DNA from cultured CD4+ T cells was sequenced. MiXCR, run by TCRdb on the PCR reads, gives a single entry per CDR3 protein. The sample consists of about 10,000 distinct CDR3 sequences, approximately 57% of them appearing once. The data derive from a study of vaccination and CD4 T cells after COVID-19. The treatment here: 10-day PBMC culture with coronavirus spike peptide pools or control peptides (ViraFEST assay). ViraFEST stimulated the growth of antigen-specific T cells using peptide pools and subsequently profiled their TCRs by sequencing. The germline CDR1 and CDR2 sequences are DFQATT and SNEGSKA (reference sequence). Between the trimmed V and J ends, which lost 5 bases and 1 base, there was a span of 12 bases. This CDR3 comprises 14 residues.

The sample taken for sequencing was CD4+ T cells from blood, cultured in vitro. This chain connects TRBV20-1 to TRBJ1-5, with D possibly being TRBD1 (5 bases). The TCR originated in a human donor who had recovered from COVID-19. CDR3 amino acids: CSASLRGSNQPQHF. The CDR3 nucleotides read TGCAGTGCTTCGTTGAGGGGCAGCAATCAGCCCCAGCATTTT.